These 26 T cell receptor beta chains originate from one sample sequenced in a study of cytomegalovirus exposure and HLA in healthy donors. This PCR relied on a set of 60 Vbeta primers and 13 Jbeta primers. TCRdb's table, derived via immunoSEQ multiplex PCR, lists solely in-frame clones and lacks some. This sample has around 63,000 clones, with roughly 80% found just once. Sequenced material: PBMCs. The receptor set was obtained from a man in his fifties or sixties in good health and CMV-seropositive.

CDR3 DNA: TGTGCCACCAGCCGGGGACAGAGTAATTCACCCCTCCACTTT. Amino acid sequence: CATSRGQSNSPLHF. The chain recombines TRBV15 with TRBJ1-6, with 7 positions matching TRBD1. Germline V lookup: CDR1 LNHNV, CDR2 YYDKDF (reference sequence). V was pared by 5 bases and J by 6 bases, with 4 bases of the junction left unmatched. The CDR3 runs to 14 residues.

Concerning this clone: The conserved closing phenylalanine or tryptophan is absent in this CDR3, likely reflecting a read error. It is unclear where the CDR3 begins or ends on the DNA, so no DNA is shown, and the CDR3 is as TCRdb lists it. The chain carries TRBV5-5 and TRBJ1-2; the DNA was not used to check the table's D call, TRBD1. Ends included, the CDR3 has 13 residues. Germline assignment: CDR1 SGHKS and CDR2 YYEKEE (reference sequence). Here the CDR3 reads CASSNRVGATPSL.

In its sample, this clone was seen a few times. This chain links TRBV4-1 with TRBJ1-2, with D possibly being TRBD1 (5 bases). Trimming took 6 bases from V and 4 from J, leaving 12 bases between them. CDR1 is MGHRA and CDR2 is YSYEKL in the germline V gene. This CDR3 is 13 amino acids long. CDR3 in amino acids: CASSHDRSYGYTF. The CDR3 region has the DNA TGCGCCAGCAGTCACGACAGATCCTATGGCTACACCTTC.

There are a few counts of this clone. The chain employs TRBV6-4 and TRBJ2-7; D might be TRBD2 (6 bases). V was cut by 5 bases and J by 4 bases, with 24 bases left in between. CDR3 length equals 17 residues. CDR1 and CDR2 (germline): MRHNA, SNTAGT. CDR3 sequence reads: CASSWGVPGTGIYEQYF. CDR3 DNA sequence: TGTGCCAGCAGTTGGGGGGTACCCGGGACGGGGATTTACGAGCAGTACTTC.

This clone was picked up a small number of times. CDR3 DNA sequence: TGTGCCAGCAGTTTAAAGCTACCCTACGAGCAGTACTTC. This codes for CASSLKLPYEQYF. The J gene is TRBJ2-7, the V gene TRBV27, with unresolved D. CDR1 and CDR2 (germline): MNHEY, SMNVEV (reference sequence). V lost 2 bases to trimming and J lost 2 bases, with 7 bases between them. The CDR3 is 13 amino acids.

The chain links TRBV25-1 to TRBJ1-1; D not resolved. Germline V CDR1 and CDR2: MGHDK, SYGVNS. V was clipped by 4 bases and J by 4 bases, with 16 bases between them. The CDR3 spans 15 residues. This CDR3 reads CASSAQGSGSTEAFF. As DNA, the CDR3 is TGTGCCAGCAGTGCCCAAGGCAGTGGGAGCACTGAAGCTTTCTTT.

This chain links TRBV2 with TRBJ2-3; 8 bases line up with TRBD2. Trimming cost V 8 bases and J 3 bases; bases outside gene matches: 10. Germline loops: CDR1 SNHLY, CDR2 FYNNEI. The CDR3 runs to 15 residues. This CDR3 reads CASGGRGGRTDTQYF. The DNA for the CDR3 is TGTGCCAGCGGGGGGCGGGGCGGGAGGACAGATACGCAGTATTTT.

This clone was picked up a small number of times. V gene TRBV7-9 combines with J gene TRBJ1-1; TRBD1 aligns across 11 bases. The germline V gene encodes CDR1 SEHNR and CDR2 FQNEAQ (reference sequence). J lost 6 bases, V lost 1 base, and 7 bases had no gene match. The CDR3 runs 16 residues. CDR3 coding DNA: TGTGCCAGCAGCTTAGGAGGACAGGGGGCGAGGGCTGAAGCTTTCTTT. Amino acids: CASSLGGQGARAEAFF.

The chain combines TRBV23-1 with TRBJ2-7, with 8 bases lining up with TRBD2. TRBV23-1 carries the ORF label, with uncertain function. J lost 4 bases, V lost 3 bases, and 5 bases had no gene match. There are 14 residues in the CDR3. CDR3 loop: CASSQRTSSYEQYF. In DNA form, the CDR3 reads TGCGCCAGCAGTCAGAGGACTAGCTCTTACGAGCAGTACTTC.

This clone was recorded a few times. V usage is TRBV25-1 and J usage is TRBJ2-3; TRBD1 might be the D (5 bases). The germline V gene encodes CDR1 MGHDK and CDR2 SYGVNS. CDR3 length equals 14 residues. The V and J ends lost 1 base and 2 bases respectively, with 7 bases between them. CDR3 residues: CASSESGNTDTQYF. The DNA of the CDR3 is TGTGCCAGCAGTGAATCAGGGAACACAGATACGCAGTATTTT.

A word on this clone: The junction does not match germline at one end; this may be a read error. The rearrangement links TRBV5-1 to TRBJ2-3; possibly TRBD1 for D (5 bases). CDR1 SGHRS and CDR2 YFSETQ come from the germline V gene. CDR3 length: 15 amino acids. Here the CDR3 DNA reads TGCGCCGGCAGCTTGGCCTGGGGCAGCACAGATACGCAGTATTTT. Its translation: CAGSLAWGSTDTQYF.

The rearrangement joins TRBV13 to TRBJ2-5; 13 bases are shared with TRBD2. Trimming took 3 bases from V and 4 from J; bases not matched to a gene: 2. The length of the CDR3 is 15 residues. Germline-derived CDR1 and CDR2 are PRHDT and FYEKMQ (reference sequence). The CDR3 nucleotides are TGTGCCAGCAGCTTTGGGACTAGCGGGACAGAGACCCAGTACTTC. Amino acids: CASSFGTSGTETQYF.

The V gene is TRBV20-1, the J gene TRBJ2-5; a possible D gene is TRBD1 (5 bases). CDR1 DFQATT and CDR2 SNEGSKA come from the germline V gene (reference sequence). The CDR3 has 11 amino acids. V lost 5 bases and J 6 bases, leaving 10 bases between the germline ends. The DNA for the CDR3 is TGCAGTGCTGTCCAGGGCCAGACCCAGTACTTC. Amino acid sequence: CSAVQGQTQYF.

V usage is TRBV29-1 and J usage is TRBJ1-1; D possibly corresponds to TRBD1 (6 bases). The V gene lost 5 bases and the J gene lost 0 bases, with 13 bases spanning the gap. CDR3 length equals 14 residues. Germline V CDR1 and CDR2: SQVTM, ANQGSEA. The CDR3 region has the DNA TGCAGCGTTATCACAGGGCGAATGAACACTGAAGCTTTCTTT. Protein sequence: CSVITGRMNTEAFF.

V gene TRBV19 combines with J gene TRBJ1-2, with no clear D. V lost 0 bases and J 4 bases, leaving 9 bases between the germline ends. Germline assignment: CDR1 LNHDA and CDR2 SQIVND (reference sequence). There are 14 residues in the CDR3. CDR3 nucleotides: TGTGCCAGTAGTATAGATCTCAGTGTCTATGGCTACACCTTC. This encodes CASSIDLSVYGYTF.

This clone came up a few times. The genes are TRBV15 and TRBJ2-2; 7 bases match TRBD2. The CDR3 totals 16 residues. J gave up 2 bases and V 1 base, and 4 bases lay outside the gene matches. Germline V gene lookup returns CDR1 LNHNV and CDR2 YYDKDF (reference sequence). The CDR3, as DNA: TGTGCCACCAGCAGAGTTCCAGCGGGAAACACCGGGGAGCTGTTTTTT. Translation gives CATSRVPAGNTGELFF. Drawing the rest from reference TRBV15 and TRBJ2-2, the complete variable domain is DAMVIQNPRYQVTQFGKPVTLSCSQTLNHNVMYWYQQKSSQAPKLLFHYYDKDFNNEADTPDNFQSRRPNTSFCFLDIRSPGLGDTAMYLCATSRVPAGNTGELFFGEGSRLTVL.

The chain links TRBV5-1 to TRBJ2-5, with 7 bases fitting TRBD2. Germline-derived CDR1 and CDR2 are SGHRS and YFSETQ. V dropped 0 bases and J dropped 1; count of bases not matched to a gene: 15. The CDR3 extends over 19 amino acids. The DNA of the CDR3 is TGCGCCAGCAGCTTGGCCTTATCGAGAGGGAGGGGAGCCCAAGAGACCCAGTACTTC. It encodes CASSLALSRGRGAQETQYF. The variable domain in full, with the rest retrieved from reference TRBV5-1 and TRBJ2-5, is KAGVTQTPRYLIKTRGQQVTLSCSPISGHRSVSWYQQTPGQGLQFLFEYFSETQRNKGNFPGRFSGRQFSNSRSEMNVSTLELGDSALYLCASSLALSRGRGAQETQYFGPGTRLLVL.

This sequence joins TRBV6-5 and TRBJ1-2, with TRBD1 matching over 10 bases. Per germline, CDR1 MNHEY and CDR2 SVGAGI. V dropped 4 bases and J dropped 3; count of bases not matched to a gene: 5. CDR3 size: 15 residues. DNA of the CDR3: TGTGCCAGCAGTTCCCGACAGGGGGCGGACTATGGCTACACCTTC. Its protein is CASSSRQGADYGYTF.

This chain connects TRBV7-9 to TRBJ1-2; possible D gene TRBD1, 5 bases. V was clipped by 0 bases and J by 6 bases, with 26 bases between them. CDR1 SEHNR and CDR2 FQNEAQ come from the germline V gene (reference sequence). This CDR3 spans 19 amino acids. This chain's CDR3 is CASSLAEGHMLTVSDGYTF. CDR3 bases: TGTGCCAGCAGCTTAGCGGAGGGGCATATGTTGACAGTATCGGATGGCTACACCTTC.

The gene calls are TRBV4-1 and TRBJ1-5; TRBD1 matches at 7 bases. The germline gives CDR1 MGHRA, CDR2 YSYEKL. The CDR3 sequence is 17 residues long. V gave up 5 bases and J gave up 0 bases; unmatched junction bases: 10. The CDR3 loop is CASSSEVGGYSNQPQHF. For the CDR3, the DNA is TGCGCCAGCAGCTCAGAGGTAGGGGGCTATAGCAATCAGCCCCAGCATTTT.

This chain connects TRBV5-1 to TRBJ2-1, with TRBD2 identical over 9 bases. V lost 4 bases to trimming and J lost 0 bases; unmatched junction nucleotides: 8. The length of the CDR3 is 17 residues. Germline V gene sequence: CDR1 SGHRS, CDR2 YFSETQ. The CDR3 region is CASSPLAGQISYNEQFF. CDR3 nucleotides: TGCGCCAGCAGCCCCCTAGCGGGGCAGATCTCCTACAATGAGCAGTTCTTC. Looking up the rest from reference TRBV5-1 and TRBJ2-1 gives the full variable domain: KAGVTQTPRYLIKTRGQQVTLSCSPISGHRSVSWYQQTPGQGLQFLFEYFSETQRNKGNFPGRFSGRQFSNSRSEMNVSTLELGDSALYLCASSPLAGQISYNEQFFGPGTRLTVL.

The chain couples TRBV29-1 to TRBJ1-2, with 9 bases that match TRBD1. Germline V gene data show CDR1 as SQVTM and CDR2 as ANQGSEA. The CDR3 is 13 amino acids. V was clipped by 1 base and J by 4 bases; unmatched bases: 1. The CDR3 coding sequence is TGCAGCGTTGAAGCGACAGGGGGCTATGGCTACACCTTC. Encoded protein: CSVEATGGYGYTF.

The gene calls are TRBV4-1 and TRBJ2-7, with D perhaps matching TRBD2 (5 bases). The CDR3 extends over 15 amino acids. Looked up from germline, CDR1 is MGHRA and CDR2 is YSYEKL. Trimming removed 1 base from V and 2 bases from J, with 12 bases in between. The CDR3 DNA is TGCGCCAGCAGCCAAGGCAGGAGGCCCCCCTACGAGCAGTACTTC. Encoded protein: CASSQGRRPPYEQYF.

This chain joins TRBV21-1 and TRBJ2-6; the D call TRBD2 from the table was never checked on the DNA. TRBV21-1 is given as a pseudogene. The CDR3 runs 15 residues. The CDR3 is CASSKGTSGANVLTF. The CDR3 DNA reads as TGTGCCAGCAGCAAAGGGACTTCTGGGGCCAACGTCCTGACTTTC.

The chain is built from TRBV2 and TRBJ1-1, with a possible D match to TRBD1 (5 bases). V lost 6 bases to trimming and J lost 5 bases, with 13 bases between them. Germline V gene sequence: CDR1 SNHLY, CDR2 FYNNEI. This CDR3 is 13 amino acids long. In DNA, the CDR3 is TGTGCCAGCAGGGGGGGTAGAGGAACTGAAGCTTTCTTT. This translates into CASRGGRGTEAFF.

The chain joins TRBV5-8 to TRBJ2-7; 13 bases match TRBD2. The CDR3 covers 14 residues. Unmatched junction bases numbered 3, after V lost 2 bases and J lost 7 bases. The germline V gene has CDR1 SGHTS and CDR2 YDEGEE. The CDR3 loop is CASSLLAGGQEQYF. CDR3 DNA: TGTGCCAGCAGCTTACTAGCGGGGGGGCAGGAGCAGTACTTC.